This record covers a single TCR beta chain. Its antigen is currently unknown. Germline CDR1 and CDR2: MDHEN and SYDVKM. V shed 3 bases and J shed 7 bases, with 19 bases lying between them. The CDR3 totals 16 residues. This specimen comes from a study of T cell responses to AZD1222 COVID-19 vaccine. Study in general: Both about-4-week and about-12-week second-dose recipients were combined.

Study-level points and caveats: Donors in the cohort were predominantly white British and more often female, and clonal diversity was possibly underestimated. At baseline, just five to seven AZD1222 recipients tested seropositive. The span of vaccine-associated CD4 TCRs extended across spike, with dominance at 160-218 and 743-854.

Clones were read by immunoSEQ multiplex PCR, and TCRdb kept only the in-frame ones, dropping some. The repertoire holds 95,000 to 150,000 clones, with more than 80% as singletons. This TCR was recovered from an adult in good health. The source was peripheral blood, collected on day 0 of AZD1222 vaccination. The chain joins TRBV28 to TRBJ1-5; D remains unclear. CDR3 DNA: TGTGCCAGCAGTTTCGGGAGGGCAGGAGAGAGACAGCCCCAGCATTTT. The encoded protein is CASSFGRAGERQPQHF.